This is a list of T cell receptor beta chains from one sample in a study of blood T cell repertoires in COVID-19. Method: immunoSEQ multiplex PCR; TCRdb's copy keeps in-frame clones and lacks some. The table shows about 140,000 clones, with approximately 84% occurring only once. Sample: PBMCs or T cells enriched from blood (not recorded which). The receptor set was obtained from a man aged 35-49 years with acute COVID-19. CDR3s include the opening cysteine and the closing phenylalanine or tryptophan. The order of the fields is D gene, J gene, V gene, clone size, CDR3 protein, CDR3 DNA. The D gene is left open where the match is weak. The size entry is marked missing in some rows and otherwise reads once, few, many or a size class.

>TRBD1|TRBJ2-7|TRBV19|NA
CASSIRDRAYEQYF
TGTGCCAGTAGTATACGCGACAGGGCCTACGAGCAGTACTTC
>NA|TRBJ2-7|TRBV6-2/TRBV6-3|NA
CASSYSDDSPREQYF
TGTGCCAGCAGTTACTCCGACGACAGTCCTCGGGAGCAGTACTTC
>NA|TRBJ1-1|TRBV9|NA
CASSQTPGNTEAFF
TGTGCCAGCTCTCAGACCCCGGGGAACACTGAAGCTTTCTTT
>NA|TRBJ1-2|TRBV6-1|NA
CASSEGTATNYGYTF
TGTGCCAGCAGTGAAGGGACAGCAACCAACTATGGCTACACCTTC
>TRBD2|TRBJ2-1|TRBV24-1|few
CATSDPPSGGALRQFF
TGTGCCACCAGTGATCCCCCTAGCGGGGGGGCCTTAAGGCAGTTCTTC
>NA|TRBJ1-6|TRBV21-1|few
CASSKGTDNSPLHF
TGTGCCAGCAGCAAAGGGACAGATAATTCACCCCTCCACTTT
>NA|TRBJ2-3|TRBV18|NA
CASSPQSDTQYF
TGTGCCAGCTCGCCCCAGTCAGATACGCAGTATTTT
>NA|TRBJ1-1|TRBV19|NA
CASSIAVNTEAFF
TGTGCCAGTAGTATAGCAGTGAACACTGAAGCTTTCTTT
>TRBD1|TRBJ1-5|TRBV19|NA
CASSLQGRDQPQHF
TGTGCCAGTAGCTTACAGGGGCGCGATCAGCCCCAGCATTTT
>TRBD1|TRBJ1-1|TRBV19|NA
CASSAGTALNTEAFF
TGTGCCAGTAGTGCGGGGACAGCCTTGAACACTGAAGCTTTCTTT
>NA|TRBJ1-5|TRBV27|NA
CASSLRESQPQHF
TGTGCCAGCAGTTTAAGGGAGTCTCAGCCCCAGCATTTT
>NA|TRBJ1-1|TRBV11-2|NA
CASSLTTSWTFF
TGTGCCAGCAGCTTAACTACGAGTTGGACTTTCTTT
>TRBD2|TRBJ2-3|TRBV6-5|NA
CASSKLAGDTDTQYF
TGTGCCAGCAGTAAACTAGCGGGGGACACAGATACGCAGTATTTT
>TRBD1|TRBJ1-2|TRBV6-5|NA
CASYGQGARGYGYTF
TGTGCCAGTTACGGACAGGGGGCGCGGGGCTATGGCTACACCTTC
>NA|TRBJ2-4|TRBV13|NA
CASSLERKNIQYF
TGTGCCAGCAGCTTAGAGAGAAAAAACATTCAGTACTTC
>NA|TRBJ1-5|TRBV4-1|few
CASSQDEEGNGIQPQHF
TGCGCCAGCAGCCAAGACGAGGAGGGGAATGGGATTCAGCCCCAGCATTTT
>NA|TRBJ1-2|TRBV5-1|NA
CASSLALRESGYGYTF
TGCGCCAGCAGCTTGGCCCTGAGGGAGTCAGGCTATGGCTACACCTTC
>NA|TRBJ2-5|TRBV11-2|NA
CASSLEASEETQYF
TGTGCCAGCAGCTTAGAGGCTAGCGAAGAGACCCAGTACTTC
>NA|TRBJ1-2|TRBV5-1|NA
CASSLGGTGIKGYGYTF
TGCGCCAGCAGCTTGGGGGGAACAGGGATCAAGGGCTATGGCTACACCTTC
>TRBD1|TRBJ1-6|TRBV5-1|NA
CASSLGQGYNSPLHF
TGCGCCAGCAGCTTGGGACAGGGCTATAATTCACCCCTCCACTTT
>TRBD1|TRBJ2-7|TRBV7-9|NA
CASSPDRGTGDLEQYF
TGTGCCAGCAGCCCGGATAGGGGGACAGGGGATCTCGAGCAGTACTTC
>NA|TRBJ1-1|TRBV7-6|once
CASSLIGGNPGYNTEAFF
TGTGCCAGCAGCTTAATCGGGGGAAACCCTGGTTATAACACTGAAGCTTTCTTT
>TRBD1|TRBJ1-6|TRBV15|NA
CATSRGTGEYGSLHF
TGTGCCACCAGCAGAGGTACAGGGGAGTACGGATCCCTCCACTTT
>NA|TRBJ2-1|TRBV6-5|NA
CASSYSPEFPREQFF
TGTGCCAGCAGTTACTCCCCGGAGTTCCCCCGCGAGCAGTTCTTC
>TRBD1|TRBJ1-1|TRBV28|few
CASSLDRGRGTEAFF
TGTGCCAGCAGTTTGGACAGGGGGCGGGGCACTGAAGCTTTCTTT
>NA|TRBJ1-6|TRBV6-5|NA
CASTEGDNYNSPLHF
TGTGCCAGCACCGAAGGGGACAACTATAATTCACCCCTCCACTTT
>NA|TRBJ1-1|TRBV12-3/TRBV12-4|NA
CASSLYRETEAFF
TGTGCCAGCAGTTTATATCGAGAGACTGAAGCTTTCTTT